This T cell receptor beta chain derives from a study of CD8 T cells in Susac syndrome. The RNA input was about 0.45 to 1 ug, and it was reverse transcribed with random hexamers. An immunoSEQ multiplex PCR generated amplified TCR beta CDR3 products spanning 54 Vbeta and 13 Jbeta. TCRdb recomputed calls from the immunoSEQ multiplex PCR reads with MiXCR, one row per CDR3 protein. The sample carries approximately 200,000 distinct CDR3 sequences, around 93% recorded once. High-throughput TCR beta sequencing covered peripheral CD8+ and CD4+ T cells. Relapsing-remitting disease, either stable or active, was present in the multiple sclerosis controls, who were treatment-naive patients. TEMRA cells were FACS-enriched, while CD8+ and CD4+ T cells were negatively isolated. This CDR3 is 13 amino acids long. The germline V gene encodes CDR1 SGHDN and CDR2 FVKESK. Unmatched junction bases numbered 4, after V lost 4 bases and J lost 6 bases.

The chain couples TRBV14 to TRBJ2-7, with TRBD2 identical over 9 bases. This receptor was obtained from a human donor with multiple sclerosis. Sample: CD4+ T cells from PBMCs. The CDR3 nucleotides read TGTGCCAGCAGCCCGCGGGGGGGCGGCGAGCAGTACTTC. Its translation: CASSPRGGGEQYF.